Listed here is a single T cell receptor (beta chain). Its antigen is currently unknown. The data belong to a study of monozygotic twins with inflammatory bowel disease. cDNA for each sample came from eight separate reactions. Molecular identifiers with 6-nucleotide sample barcodes were added during cDNA synthesis via template switching. Reanalyzing the 5' RACE reads, TCRdb keeps one entry per CDR3 protein, without DNA. The sample totals under 200,000 distinct CDR3 sequences. The CDR3 is made up of 19 amino acids. Germline V gene sequence: CDR1 LGHNA, CDR2 YNFKEQ. Findings of the study overall: Repertoires of patients may have been made more variable by differing immunosuppressive treatments. Twins classed as concordant or discordant showed no difference in repertoire similarity, possibly from limited power.

This receptor was identified in a human donor with ulcerative colitis or Crohn's disease, or a healthy co-twin of an affected twin (not recorded which). Sequences were obtained from blood. The J gene is TRBJ2-2, the V gene TRBV4-2; TCRdb gives TRBD2 as the D gene, but with no DNA this cannot be confirmed. CDR3 region: CASSQDIQVAGEYTGELFF.